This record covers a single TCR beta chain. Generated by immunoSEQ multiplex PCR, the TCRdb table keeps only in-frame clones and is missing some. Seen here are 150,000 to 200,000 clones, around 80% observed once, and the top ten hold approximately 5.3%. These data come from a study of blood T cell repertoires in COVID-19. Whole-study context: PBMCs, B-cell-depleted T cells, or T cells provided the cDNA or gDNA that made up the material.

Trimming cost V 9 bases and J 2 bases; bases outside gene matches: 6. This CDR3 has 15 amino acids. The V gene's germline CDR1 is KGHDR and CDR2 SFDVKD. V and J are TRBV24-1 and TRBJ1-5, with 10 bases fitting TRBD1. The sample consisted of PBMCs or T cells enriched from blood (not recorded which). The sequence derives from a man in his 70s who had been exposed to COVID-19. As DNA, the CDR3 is TGTGCCACCCCAAGGACAGGGGGAGGCAATCAGCCCCAGCATTTT. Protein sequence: CATPRTGGGNQPQHF.